The present entry profiles one T cell receptor (beta chain) with its context. This clone may be a read error of a much larger clone one base away. Template material for amplifying TCR beta CDR3 regions consisted of RNA transcripts. Using the HTBI primer set, a first-round RT-PCR was run on the TCR CDR3. Using its own MiXCR run on the multiplex PCR reads, TCRdb lists one record per CDR3 protein. The sample yields about 510,000 distinct CDR3 sequences, about 14% seen once. This sample stems from a study of T cells in Graves' hyperthyroidism and ophthalmopathy. Hyperthyroidism had been newly diagnosed in patients aged 18 to 65, and its duration was under 2 months. Diagnosing involved the use of clinical symptoms, serum thyroxine and TRAb, thyroid ultrasound and orbital computed tomography. An approximately 10 ml volume of fresh peripheral blood provided the PBMCs. This receptor was identified in a middle-aged woman with Graves' hyperthyroidism. Sequencing was carried out using blood.

In DNA form, the CDR3 reads TGTGCCAGCGGGGGGACAGGGGACGGGGAGCTGTTTTTT. This sequence encodes CASGGTGDGELFF. The chain links TRBV2 to TRBJ2-2; TRBD1 aligns across 10 bases. Germline V gene data show CDR1 as SNHLY and CDR2 as FYNNEI. This CDR3 region has 13 residues. V lost 8 bases and J lost 7; bases outside the gene matches: 4.